The source of this T cell receptor beta chain is a study of T cell repertoires in cytomegalovirus infection. Across the study: Through public TCR beta signatures, both CMV infection and matching HLA type were indicated.

Study results and caveats: Clonotypes of TCR beta that were HLA-C-restricted and CMV-specific dominated the ex vivo response. People with CMV and the relevant HLA were identified by cumulative public TCR beta family frequency.

This clonotype was seen more than once but under ten times. Its specificity is not known. Using its own MiXCR run on the reads, TCRdb lists one record per CDR3 protein. The sample carries hundreds of thousands of distinct CDR3 sequences, 20% to 25% recorded once. The CDR3 is 17 amino acids. Losses at the gene ends were 3 bases for V and 3 bases for J; bases not matched to a gene: 8. Germline values: CDR1 SGHVS, CDR2 FQNEAQ. The sequenced sample was CD8+ T cells from PBMCs. V and J are TRBV7-8 and TRBJ2-3, with 11 bases that match TRBD2. The sequence was collected from a human donor in good health (CMV status not recorded). Some clones in this sample may be carry-over from other donors' samples. CDR3 region: CASSFFSGGAGTDTQYF. In DNA form, the CDR3 reads TGTGCCAGCAGCTTCTTTAGCGGGGGGGCCGGTACAGATACGCAGTATTTT.